Listed here are 26 T cell receptor beta chains from one sample, sequenced in a study of blood T cell repertoires in COVID-19. Some clones are missing from TCRdb's copy, which holds only in-frame ones; the method was immunoSEQ multiplex PCR. Counted here are 150,000 or so clones, roughly three quarters occurring once; the ten biggest clones make up roughly 5.2%. Sequencing was done on a sample of peripheral blood. These receptors were obtained from a woman aged 70 to 79 with COVID-19, enrolled during active disease.

This chain uses TRBV19 with TRBJ2-4; D is possibly TRBD1 (6 bases). There are 14 residues in the CDR3. V was trimmed by 1 base and J by 6 bases, leaving 10 bases between them. The germline CDR1 and CDR2 sequences are LNHDA and SQIVND (reference sequence). The CDR3 here is CASSIGTGTNIQYF. For the CDR3, the DNA is TGTGCCAGTAGTATAGGAACAGGGACAAACATTCAGTACTTC.

The rearrangement joins TRBV10-3 to TRBJ1-2; 9 bases align to TRBD1. This CDR3 is built from 14 residues. V lost 4 bases and J lost 6; bases outside the gene matches: 6. Per germline, CDR1 ENHRY and CDR2 SYGVKD. The CDR3 bases are TGTGCCATCAGTGGGAACGACAGGGGGAATGGCTACACCTTC. This codes for CAISGNDRGNGYTF.

The rearrangement joins TRBV19 to TRBJ1-2; D is undetermined. This CDR3 is 15 amino acids long. Germline V gene lookup returns CDR1 LNHDA and CDR2 SQIVND (reference sequence). V lost 6 bases, J lost 8 bases, and 22 bases lay in between. CDR3 DNA: TGTGCCAGTAGCCCCACGTGGGTGCGTCCGGGGGGCTACACCTTC. Its translation: CASSPTWVRPGGYTF.

This clone was recorded once. CDR3 sequence (DNA): TGTGCCAGCAGGGGACAGGGGGGAGCTAACACTGAAGCTTTCTTT. Amino acids: CASRGQGGANTEAFF. The chain links TRBV6-5 to TRBJ1-1; 11 positions match TRBD1. CDR1 and CDR2 (germline): MNHEY, SVGAGI. After removal of 6 bases from V and 2 bases from J, the junction contained 5 bases not matched to a gene. The CDR3 covers 15 residues.

This sequence joins TRBV5-1 and TRBJ1-1, with 7 bases that match TRBD1. CDR3 size: 14 residues. CDR1 is SGHRS, CDR2 YFSETQ, per germline. The trim removed 4 bases at V and 1 base at J, leaving 4 bases unmatched. CDR3: CASSRGQSNTEAFF. The CDR3 coding sequence is TGCGCCAGCAGCCGGGGACAGTCGAACACTGAAGCTTTCTTT.

This chain joins TRBV29-1 and TRBJ2-7; the match to TRBD1 covers 10 bases. Germline CDR1 is SQVTM and CDR2 is ANQGSEA. V shed 7 bases and J 3 bases; nucleotides not matched to a gene: 3. The CDR3 sequence is 12 residues long. The CDR3 reads CSARTGGYEQYF. Here the CDR3 DNA reads TGCAGCGCCAGGACAGGGGGCTACGAGCAGTACTTC.

This chain joins TRBV6-6 and TRBJ1-6, with a tentative D call TRBD1 (6 bases). The CDR3 length is 15 residues. V was pared by 5 bases and J by 5 bases, with 13 bases between. CDR1 and CDR2 (germline): MNHNY, SVGAGI (reference sequence). The CDR3 nucleotides read TGTGCCAGCAGTGCACGACAGGCTGATAATTCACCCCTCCACTTT. It codes for CASSARQADNSPLHF.

The rearrangement links TRBV7-2 to TRBJ2-5, with no clear D. Between the trimmed V and J ends, which lost 5 bases and 5 bases, there was a span of 18 bases. The length of the CDR3 is 15 residues. Germline-derived CDR1 and CDR2 are SGHTA and FQGNSA. This chain's CDR3 is CASSPASTASETQYF. The DNA for the CDR3 is TGTGCCAGCAGCCCAGCTTCGACTGCTAGTGAGACCCAGTACTTC.

The chain combines TRBV11-2 with TRBJ1-2; D ambiguous. CDR3 size: 13 residues. The V end lost 4 bases, the J end lost 7 bases, and 13 bases lay between the germline ends. The germline CDR1 and CDR2 sequences are SGHAT and FQNNGV. CDR3 region: CASSSRRVAGYTF. The CDR3 DNA is TGTGCCAGCAGCTCTAGGAGGGTCGCTGGCTACACCTTC.

The V call is TRBV10-3, the J call TRBJ1-4; D is ambiguous. Germline loops: CDR1 ENHRY, CDR2 SYGVKD. The V and J ends lost 8 bases and 0 bases respectively, with 7 bases between them. The CDR3 has 13 residues. DNA of the CDR3: TGTGCCATCTCCAGGTCAACTAATGAAAAACTGTTTTTT. It translates to CAISRSTNEKLFF.

J is TRBJ1-6 and V is TRBV7-9; 8 positions agree with TRBD1. The V and J ends lost 1 base and 7 bases, in that order; junction bases with no gene match: 3. Germline CDR1 and CDR2: SEHNR and FQNEAQ (reference sequence). The CDR3 runs 15 residues. The CDR3 is CASSLGDRGNSPLHF. The CDR3 DNA sequence: TGTGCCAGCAGCTTAGGTGACAGGGGCAATTCACCCCTCCACTTT.

The chain recombines TRBV4-1 with TRBJ1-6; 10 nucleotides match TRBD1. This CDR3 is 17 amino acids long. Germline assignment: CDR1 MGHRA and CDR2 YSYEKL. Losses at the gene ends were 0 bases for V and 7 bases for J; bases not matched to a gene: 6. The CDR3 DNA sequence: TGCGCCAGCAGCCAAGATAGACAGGGGGCGCAAAATTCACCCCTCCACTTT. Translated: CASSQDRQGAQNSPLHF.

This sequence joins TRBV29-1 and TRBJ2-1, with unresolved D. Germline V gives CDR1 SQVTM, CDR2 ANQGSEA. Between the trimmed V and J ends, which lost 3 bases and 4 bases, there was a span of 13 bases. This CDR3 has 14 amino acids. CDR3 in amino acids: CSVEVRRRYNEQFF. The CDR3 region has the DNA TGCAGCGTTGAGGTGCGAAGGAGATACAATGAGCAGTTCTTC.

The chain has TRBV13 and TRBJ2-5; D is undetermined. Germline lookup yields CDR1 PRHDT and CDR2 FYEKMQ (reference sequence). V gave up 0 bases and J gave up 4 bases, with 6 bases separating them. CDR3 size: 13 residues. Here the CDR3 DNA reads TGTGCCAGCAGCTTAGGGGGCGCAGAGACCCAGTACTTC. As protein: CASSLGGAETQYF.

The rearrangement links TRBV10-2 to TRBJ2-5; TRBD2 matches at 8 bases. The CDR3 sequence is 14 residues long. Per the germline V gene, CDR1 is WSHSY and CDR2 is SAAADI. The V and J ends lost 2 bases and 4 bases, in that order; junction bases with no gene match: 3. CDR3 DNA: TGCGCCAGCAGTGAGCAAGCGGGGGCAGAGACCCAGTACTTC. Translation: CASSEQAGAETQYF.

The rearrangement links TRBV7-9 to TRBJ1-6; maybe TRBD1 (6 bases). Trimming pared 5 bases from V and 8 bases from J, leaving 16 bases between. The CDR3 has 15 residues. Germline V gene sequence: CDR1 SEHNR, CDR2 FQNEAQ (reference sequence). The CDR3 protein is CASSETGTRYSPLHF. DNA of the CDR3: TGTGCCAGCAGCGAAACCGGGACAAGGTATTCACCCCTCCACTTT.

This clone was counted a few times. The chain links TRBV3-1 (or the pseudogene TRBV3-2) to TRBJ1-3, with D possibly TRBD1 on 6 matching bases. V lost 3 bases to trimming and J lost 5 bases, with 8 bases between them. Germline V lookup: CDR1 LGHDT, CDR2 YNNKEL (reference sequence). The CDR3 length is 13 residues. The chain's CDR3 is CASSQGARNTIYF. For the CDR3, the DNA is TGTGCCAGCAGCCAGGGGGCCCGAAACACCATATATTTT.

The chain links TRBV19 to TRBJ1-4; no definite D call. Trimming took 5 bases from V and 5 from J, leaving 15 bases between them. Per germline, CDR1 LNHDA and CDR2 SQIVND (reference sequence). The CDR3 has 15 residues. The DNA of the CDR3 is TGTGCCAGTAGTCTCCCGGGTAAGACGAATGAAAAACTGTTTTTT. It specifies CASSLPGKTNEKLFF.

The chain couples TRBV7-3 to TRBJ1-6, with 8 nucleotides matching TRBD1. The CDR3 is made up of 15 amino acids. CDR1 is SGHTA and CDR2 is FQGTGA in the germline V gene. Trimming at V came to 1 base and at J to 9 bases, leaving 5 bases not matched to a gene. DNA for the CDR3: TGTGCCAGCAGCTTAAGGGCAGGGGGCTTTTCACCCCTCCACTTT. This translates into CASSLRAGGFSPLHF.

V usage is TRBV5-1 and J usage is TRBJ1-6; no clear D. Germline V CDR1 and CDR2: SGHRS, YFSETQ. Trimming took 4 bases from V and 5 from J, leaving 16 bases between them. The CDR3 consists of 16 residues. Written as DNA, the CDR3 is TGCGCCAGCAGCCTCCAGACAACCAGTAATAATTCACCCCTCCACTTT. This encodes CASSLQTTSNNSPLHF.

The chain recombines TRBV7-2 with TRBJ1-3; possibly TRBD1 for D (5 bases). The CDR3 is 14 residues long. CDR1 is SGHTA and CDR2 is FQGNSA in the germline V gene. V lost 4 bases and J lost 7, with 14 bases in between. Here the CDR3 reads CASSSGLAGNTIYF. Written as DNA, the CDR3 is TGTGCCAGCAGCTCAGGGTTGGCCGGGAACACCATATATTTT.

The gene calls are TRBV5-1 and TRBJ2-3; D might be TRBD1 (5 bases). The CDR3 totals 14 residues. In germline, CDR1 is SGHRS, CDR2 YFSETQ. Trimming took off 4 bases at V and 1 base at J, with 10 bases between the two ends. In DNA form, the CDR3 reads TGCGCCAGCAGCCCACAGGTGGGCACAGATACGCAGTATTTT. This translates into CASSPQVGTDTQYF.

The gene calls are TRBV7-8 and TRBJ1-4; 7 positions match TRBD1. Unmatched junction bases numbered 7, after V lost 1 base and J lost 8 bases. The germline CDR1 and CDR2 sequences are SGHVS and FQNEAQ. CDR3 length: 15 amino acids. Here the CDR3 DNA reads TGTGCCAGCAGCTTAGGGTCGGCAGGGGGGGAAAAACTGTTTTTT. The encoded protein is CASSLGSAGGEKLFF.

This clone was counted a single time. This rearrangement joins TRBV4-2 to TRBJ2-2, with 9 bases aligning to TRBD2. After removal of 1 base from V and 4 bases from J, the junction contained 4 bases not matched to a gene. The CDR3 consists of 16 residues. CDR1 and CDR2 (germline): LGHNA, YNFKEQ. DNA for the CDR3: TGTGCCAGCAGCCAAGTCAGCGGGGGGCCCACCGGGGAGCTGTTTTTT. Amino acid sequence: CASSQVSGGPTGELFF.

V and J are TRBV16 and TRBJ1-2; 11 bases align to TRBD1. CDR3 length: 18 amino acids. With 0 bases clipped from V and 2 bases from J, the junction kept 8 bases outside the gene matches. CDR1 and CDR2 from the germline V gene are KGHSY and FQNENV. The CDR3 region has the DNA TGTGCCAGCAGCCAATCGATTAGGCGGACAGGGGGCAACTATGGCTACACCTTC. Translating gives CASSQSIRRTGGNYGYTF. The variable domain in full, with the rest retrieved from reference TRBV16 and TRBJ1-2, is GEEVAQTPKHLVRGEGQKAKLYCAPIKGHSYVFWYQQVLKNEFKFLISFQNENVFDETGMPKERFSAKCLPNSPCSLEIQATKLEDSAVYFCASSQSIRRTGGNYGYTFGSGTRLTVV.

This chain links TRBV5-6 with TRBJ1-5; 7 positions match TRBD1. Unmatched junction bases numbered 3, after V lost 4 bases and J lost 2 bases. This CDR3 is built from 14 residues. Per the germline V gene, CDR1 is SGHDT and CDR2 is YYEEEE. The CDR3 region has the DNA TGTGCCAGCAGCGACGGGACAGGCAATCAGCCCCAGCATTTT. Translation gives CASSDGTGNQPQHF.